The 8 T cell receptor beta chains reported below all come from one sample, sequenced in a study of cytomegalovirus exposure and HLA in healthy donors. TCRdb keeps only in-frame clones here, not all; method: immunoSEQ multiplex PCR. This sample has 90,000 to 150,000 clones; approximately 90% occur once, and the top ten carry about 4.4%. Material for sequencing was PBMCs. All receptors come from a man aged 18 to 30 in good health and CMV-seropositive.

The V call is TRBV5-1, the J call TRBJ2-7; 9 bases map to TRBD1. The germline CDR1 and CDR2 sequences are SGHRS and YFSETQ. The CDR3 contains 15 residues. V dropped 0 bases and J dropped 2; count of bases not matched to a gene: 3. In nucleotides, the CDR3 is TGCGCCAGCAGCTTGGGGACAGGGGTGGCCTACGAGCAGTACTTC. Its protein product is CASSLGTGVAYEQYF.

The rearrangement joins TRBV9 to TRBJ1-2; a weak D match, TRBD1 (5 bases). The CDR3 contains 12 residues. Germline V gene data show CDR1 as SGDLS and CDR2 as YYNGEE. V lost 4 bases to trimming and J lost 4 bases, with 8 bases between them. As DNA, the CDR3 is TGTGCCAGCAGCACGGGGGTCTATGGCTACACCTTC. It translates to CASSTGVYGYTF. Together with reference TRBV9 and TRBJ1-2, the CDR3 gives the full variable domain: DSGVTQTPKHLITATGQRVTLRCSPRSGDLSVYWYQQSLDQGLQFLIQYYNGEERAKGNILERFSAQQFPDLHSELNLSSLELGDSALYFCASSTGVYGYTFGSGTRLTVV.

The CDR3 loop reads CASSRDRGQETQYF. DNA for the CDR3: TGTGCCAGCAGCAGGGACAGGGGACAAGAGACCCAGTACTTC. The genes are TRBV7-2 and TRBJ2-5; 10 bases fit TRBD1. This CDR3 comprises 14 residues. CDR1 is SGHTA, CDR2 FQGNSA, per germline. Losses at the gene ends were 5 bases for V and 2 bases for J; bases not matched to a gene: 2.

The chain recombines TRBV7-9 with TRBJ1-6; 8 bases match TRBD1. Per the germline V gene, CDR1 is SEHNR and CDR2 is FQNEAQ (reference sequence). There are 14 residues in the CDR3. J was trimmed by 9 bases and V by 4 bases; bases with no gene match: 5. The CDR3 region has the DNA TGTGCCAGCAGCTCGACAGGGGAAAGTTCACCCCTCCACTTT. This encodes CASSSTGESSPLHF.

The chain carries TRBV6-5 and TRBJ2-7, with 7 bases lining up with TRBD2. Unmatched junction bases numbered 2, after V lost 0 bases and J lost 3 bases. CDR1 is MNHEY, CDR2 SVGAGI, per germline. The CDR3 is made up of 14 amino acids. The CDR3 spells CASSYSLAGYEQYF. CDR3 sequence (DNA): TGTGCCAGCAGTTACTCTTTAGCGGGCTACGAGCAGTACTTC.

This clone showed up just once. J is TRBJ2-7 and V is TRBV29-1; 8 nucleotides match TRBD1. Trimming at V came to 7 bases and at J to 5 bases, leaving 7 bases not matched to a gene. Looked up from germline, CDR1 is SQVTM and CDR2 is ANQGSEA. CDR3 length: 12 residues. The CDR3 nucleotides are TGCAGCGGTAGACAGGGGACCCACGAGCAGTACTTC. It translates to CSGRQGTHEQYF.

This chain uses TRBV6-5 with TRBJ2-5; 9 nucleotides agree with TRBD1. The CDR3 consists of 15 residues. The germline gives CDR1 MNHEY, CDR2 SVGAGI. V shed 6 bases, J shed 7 bases, and the junction held 12 bases outside the gene matches. The CDR3 spells CASSRGLDRGGTQYF. DNA for the CDR3: TGTGCCAGCAGCCGGGGGTTGGACAGGGGAGGGACCCAGTACTTC.

The chain couples TRBV5-8 to TRBJ1-6; D is perhaps TRBD1 (5 bases). Germline V gives CDR1 SGHTS, CDR2 YDEGEE. The V end was cut by 4 bases, the J end by 1 base, with 12 bases between. The CDR3 covers 16 residues. CDR3 bases: TGTGCCAGCAGCATCGGGGGGGTTTCCTATAATTCACCCCTCCACTTT. This gives the protein CASSIGGVSYNSPLHF.